Listed below are T cell receptor beta chains from one sample, sequenced in a study of cytomegalovirus exposure and HLA in healthy donors. Using immunoSEQ multiplex PCR, the repertoire was profiled, and TCRdb retains in-frame clones only, with some absent. In the table there are under 150,000 clones, 83% of which are singletons. Sequencing input: PBMCs. Source of these receptors: a girl aged 2 to 10 in good health and CMV-seronegative. Each CDR3 is given with its conserved first and last residue. D genes are given only for firm matches. Clone sizes are given selectively: once, few, many, or a class where the clone is expanded.

length	V	size	J	D	CDR3	DNA
14	TRBV27	-	TRBJ1-1	-	CASSPTEGADEAFF	TGTGCCAGCAGTCCCACTGAAGGGGCGGATGAAGCTTTCTTT
14	TRBV5-1	once	TRBJ2-7	TRBD1	CASSLGQGNHEQYF	TGCGCCAGCAGCTTGGGACAGGGGAACCACGAGCAGTACTTC
17	TRBV4-2	-	TRBJ2-7	-	CASSQDAPGDLSYEQYF	TGTGCCAGCAGCCAAGACGCTCCGGGAGATCTATCCTACGAGCAGTACTTC
21	TRBV19	-	TRBJ1-3	-	CASSIDRDRGAGSFSGNTIYF	TGTGCCAGTAGTATAGATAGAGACCGTGGAGCTGGGAGCTTCTCTGGAAACACCATATATTTT
14	TRBV4-1	-	TRBJ2-3	-	CASRASGSTDTQYF	TGCGCCAGCAGGGCGAGCGGGAGCACAGATACGCAGTATTTT
11	TRBV29-1	-	TRBJ1-2	-	CSVGSTYGYTF	TGCAGCGTTGGCAGTACCTATGGCTACACCTTC
14	TRBV19	-	TRBJ2-7	TRBD1	CASSVDRASYEQYF	TGTGCCAGTAGTGTTGACAGGGCCTCCTACGAGCAGTACTTC
14	TRBV6-4	-	TRBJ1-5	-	CASSESSGNQPQHF	TGTGCCAGCAGTGAATCGTCAGGCAATCAGCCCCAGCATTTT
13	TRBV6-4	-	TRBJ2-2	-	CASSDKLSGELFF	TGTGCCAGCAGTGACAAGCTATCCGGGGAGCTGTTTTTT
14	TRBV2	once	TRBJ2-7	-	CASSEDSNSYEQYF	TGTGCCAGCAGTGAGGACAGTAACTCCTACGAGCAGTACTTC
14	TRBV18	-	TRBJ2-7	TRBD2	CASSPSGSHWEQYF	TGTGCCAGCTCCCCTAGCGGGAGCCATTGGGAGCAGTACTTC
15	TRBV7-8	-	TRBJ2-3	-	CASSPLRVSTDTQYF	TGTGCCAGCAGCCCCCTGAGGGTTAGCACAGATACGCAGTATTTT
13	TRBV29-1	-	TRBJ1-1	-	CSVPSQGNTEAFF	TGCAGCGTACCATCACAGGGGAACACTGAAGCTTTCTTT
15	TRBV7-9	-	TRBJ2-3	-	CASSLVGAGTDTQYF	TGTGCCAGCAGCTTAGTAGGGGCCGGCACAGATACGCAGTATTTT
18	TRBV30	-	TRBJ1-5	TRBD1	CAWSVRVGQGRTEQPQHF	TGTGCCTGGAGTGTACGGGTAGGACAGGGCCGGACGGAGCAGCCCCAGCATTTT
15	TRBV4-2	few	TRBJ2-7	-	CASSQDQGSSYEQYF	TGTGCCAGCAGCCAAGATCAGGGGAGCTCCTACGAGCAGTACTTC
12	TRBV19	-	TRBJ1-1	-	CASRRGNTEAFF	TGTGCCAGTAGGAGAGGGAACACTGAAGCTTTCTTT
16	TRBV6-6	-	TRBJ2-7	TRBD1	CASSYLSRDRADEQYF	TGTGCCAGCAGTTACCTATCTAGGGACAGGGCTGACGAGCAGTACTTC
15	TRBV9	-	TRBJ1-5	-	CASSVGRAGGEPQHF	TGTGCCAGCAGCGTAGGGAGGGCAGGAGGGGAGCCCCAGCATTTT
15	TRBV21-1	few	TRBJ1-1	-	CASSTLTVFVTEAFF	TGTGCCAGCAGCACGCTGACAGTCTTTGTTACTGAAGCTTTCTTT
12	TRBV7-6	-	TRBJ2-5	-	CASRGVGETQYF	TGTGCCAGCAGAGGGGTGGGAGAGACCCAGTACTTC
13	TRBV6-6	-	TRBJ2-3	-	CASHQDFTDTQYF	TGTGCCAGCCATCAGGACTTCACAGATACGCAGTATTTT
15	TRBV6-1	-	TRBJ2-1	TRBD2	CASSEARDYNNEQFF	TGTGCCAGCAGTGAAGCCCGGGACTATAACAATGAGCAGTTCTTC
18	TRBV9	-	TRBJ2-7	TRBD2	CASSVWVIAGGSRYEQYF	TGTGCCAGCAGCGTATGGGTAATAGCGGGAGGATCACGCTACGAGCAGTACTTC
13	TRBV19	-	TRBJ2-7	TRBD2	CASSRGLAGEQYF	TGTGCCAGTAGTAGAGGACTAGCGGGCGAGCAGTACTTC
15	TRBV30	-	TRBJ2-7	TRBD1	CAWSAPDRGTYEQYF	TGTGCCTGGAGTGCCCCGGACAGGGGGACCTACGAGCAGTACTTC
16	TRBV19	-	TRBJ2-7	TRBD1	CASSIEPGTGVYEQYF	TGTGCCAGTAGTATAGAACCCGGGACAGGGGTCTACGAGCAGTACTTC
15	TRBV21-1	-	TRBJ1-1	-	CASRKPGEENTEAFF	TGTGCCAGCAGGAAACCCGGCGAGGAGAACACTGAAGCTTTCTTT
13	TRBV29-1	few	TRBJ2-4	TRBD1	CSVEPGTGNIQYF	TGCAGCGTTGAACCCGGGACAGGGAACATTCAGTACTTC
13	TRBV27	-	TRBJ2-2	-	CASSFRVAGELFF	TGTGCCAGCAGTTTCAGGGTAGCCGGGGAGCTGTTTTTT
16	TRBV9	few	TRBJ2-6	-	CASSGLTGPGANVLTF	TGTGCCAGCAGCGGCCTAACAGGCCCTGGGGCCAACGTCCTGACTTTC
15	TRBV25-1	-	TRBJ1-2	TRBD1	CASSDWDRQNYGYTF	TGTGCCAGCAGTGACTGGGACAGGCAAAACTATGGCTACACCTTC
16	TRBV2	-	TRBJ1-5	-	CASSEVLRSTYQPQHF	TGTGCCAGCAGTGAAGTATTAAGGAGCACCTATCAGCCCCAGCATTTT
14	TRBV28	-	TRBJ1-4	TRBD1	CASSRRQGGEKLFF	TGTGCCAGCAGTCGCCGACAGGGTGGGGAAAAACTGTTTTTT
13	TRBV28	-	TRBJ2-7	-	CASSFGGSYEQYF	TGTGCCAGCAGTTTCGGAGGGTCCTACGAGCAGTACTTC
16	TRBV19	-	TRBJ1-2	-	CASSLAGGGYNYGYTF	TGTGCCAGTAGTTTGGCCGGAGGAGGATACAACTATGGCTACACCTTC
16	TRBV4-1	-	TRBJ2-7	-	CASSQWSGAGSYEQYF	TGCGCCAGCAGCCAATGGTCGGGCGCGGGCTCCTACGAGCAGTACTTC
15	TRBV7-2	-	TRBJ2-3	TRBD2	CASSSLAGGIDTQYF	TGTGCCAGCAGCTCACTAGCGGGAGGGATAGATACGCAGTATTTT
17	TRBV4-2	-	TRBJ1-2	-	CASSQDGHPTGGEGYTF	TGTGCCAGCAGCCAAGACGGGCACCCCACAGGAGGGGAGGGCTACACCTTC
15	TRBV19	-	TRBJ2-3	TRBD2	CASSTALAGEDTQYF	TGTGCCAGTAGCACAGCCCTAGCGGGAGAAGATACGCAGTATTTT
15	TRBV9	-	TRBJ1-2	TRBD1	CASSARATGAAGYTF	TGTGCCAGCAGCGCCAGGGCCACAGGGGCGGCTGGCTACACCTTC
13	TRBV4-2	-	TRBJ2-7	-	CASSHGQTYEQYF	TGTGCCAGCAGCCATGGACAGACCTACGAGCAGTACTTC
15	TRBV7-9	-	TRBJ2-5	TRBD2	CASSPRLGRGETQYF	TGTGCCAGCAGCCCCCGGCTGGGGAGGGGAGAGACCCAGTACTTC
18	TRBV4-3	-	TRBJ1-2	-	CANSQAGRYRVDNYGYTF	TGCGCCAACAGCCAAGCAGGAAGATACAGGGTGGATAACTATGGCTACACCTTC
17	TRBV5-1	-	TRBJ2-2	TRBD1	CASSLEGQEENTGELFF	TGCGCCAGCAGCTTGGAGGGACAGGAGGAGAACACCGGGGAGCTGTTTTTT
16	TRBV13	-	TRBJ1-2	-	CASSFLGAQANYGYTF	TGTGCCAGCAGCTTCTTAGGGGCCCAAGCTAACTATGGCTACACCTTC
14	TRBV7-3	-	TRBJ2-5	-	CASSFRTQQETQYF	TGTGCCAGCAGCTTTAGGACACAGCAAGAGACCCAGTACTTC
18	TRBV7-8	-	TRBJ2-1	-	CASSLPSTGTSFSNEQFF	TGTGCCAGCAGCTTACCTTCGACAGGGACTAGTTTTTCCAATGAGCAGTTCTTC
15	TRBV27	-	TRBJ2-7	TRBD2	CASSWAGVTTYEQYF	TGTGCCAGCAGTTGGGCGGGAGTTACAACCTACGAGCAGTACTTC
15	TRBV4-3	-	TRBJ1-1	TRBD1	CASSQTGQMNTEAFF	TGCGCCAGCAGCCAAACGGGACAGATGAACACTGAAGCTTTCTTT
14	TRBV27	-	TRBJ2-3	TRBD1	CASSLDRGTDTQYF	TGTGCCAGCAGTTTAGACAGGGGTACAGATACGCAGTATTTT
11	TRBV29-1	-	TRBJ2-7	-	CSVEIAYEQYF	TGCAGCGTTGAAATAGCCTACGAGCAGTACTTC